This T cell receptor beta chain is drawn from a study of neurological immune-mediated disorders. From germline, CDR1 is SGHTA and CDR2 FQGNSA. V shed 3 bases and J 8 bases; nucleotides not matched to a gene: 3. This CDR3 region has 12 residues. This clonotype showed up many times. TCRdb independently ran MiXCR on the 5' RACE reads; one entry per CDR3 protein. The sample has around 66,000 distinct CDR3 sequences; about 5% are singletons. Sequenced input: PBMCs. This rearrangement joins TRBV7-2 to TRBJ1-2; 7 nucleotides align to TRBD1. The receptor comes from a woman aged 70-85 years with multiple sclerosis. DNA for the CDR3: TGTGCCAGCAGCTTGAGGGGGCAAGGCTACACCTTC. This sequence encodes CASSLRGQGYTF.